This is a list of T cell receptor beta chains from one sample in a study of early T cells in non-severe SARS-CoV-2 infection. Each CDR3 protein is one row after TCRdb ran MiXCR on the 5' RACE reads. The table has about 64,000 distinct CDR3 sequences, around 13% seen once; the top ten hold around 4.3%. Sample: whole blood. The receptor source for this set is an adult who was a healthcare worker with PCR-confirmed SARS-CoV-2 infection or an uninfected control (not recorded which). The CDR3 runs from the conserved cysteine through the conserved F or W. D genes are given only for firm matches. The listing skips clone size in some rows; elsewhere it reads once, few, many or a size class.

cdr3_aa cdr3_nt j_call v_call clone_size d_call
CASSFPDLKRGSTDTQYF TGTGCCAGCAGCTTCCCCGACCTCAAGCGGGGAAGCACAGATACGCAGTATTTT TRBJ2-3 TRBV7-2 . TRBD2
CASRWLYNEKLFF TGCGCCAGCAGGTGGCTATATAATGAAAAACTGTTTTTT TRBJ1-4 TRBV5-1 few .
CASSSRQGWYEQYF TGTGCCAGCAGCTCAAGACAGGGGTGGTACGAGCAGTACTTC TRBJ2-7 TRBV7-2 . TRBD1
CASSPSSGETQYF TGTGCCAGCTCACCGTCCAGCGGGGAGACCCAGTACTTC TRBJ2-5 TRBV18 . .
CASSFGTAGANVLTF TGTGCCAGCAGTTTTGGGACAGCCGGGGCCAACGTCCTGACTTTC TRBJ2-6 TRBV6-5 few TRBD1
CASSFEDRRSETQYF TGTGCCAGCAGCTTTGAGGACAGGCGGTCAGAGACCCAGTACTTC TRBJ2-5 TRBV11-3 few TRBD1
CAMKGAGNTEAFF TGTGCCATGAAGGGCGCAGGGAACACTGAAGCTTTCTTT TRBJ1-1 TRBV5-4 few .
CSARDKEAGRHNEQFF TGCAGTGCTAGAGATAAAGAGGCGGGGAGGCACAATGAGCAGTTCTTC TRBJ2-1 TRBV20-1 many .
CASSTISVGGSTDTQYF TGTGCCAGTAGTACCATATCGGTCGGGGGGAGCACAGATACGCAGTATTTT TRBJ2-3 TRBV19 many TRBD2
CASSLEGGNTEAFF TGTGCCAGCAGTTTAGAGGGAGGGAACACTGAAGCTTTCTTT TRBJ1-1 TRBV12-3/TRBV12-4 few .
CASSLTRDRGGETQYF TGTGCCAGCAGCTTAACCCGGGACAGGGGCGGGGAGACCCAGTACTTC TRBJ2-5 TRBV7-3 few TRBD1
CSAGNTGETYEQYF TGCAGTGCTGGCAACACAGGGGAGACCTACGAGCAGTACTTC TRBJ2-7 TRBV20-1 many TRBD1
CASSRSGDGGNTIYF TGCGCCAGCAGCCGGTCGGGGGACGGTGGAAACACCATATATTTT TRBJ1-3 TRBV5-1 . .
CSVEMAARPTDTQYF TGCAGCGTTGAAATGGCCGCTAGGCCCACAGATACGCAGTATTTT TRBJ2-3 TRBV29-1 few .
CASSYAPGQGPPLHF TGTGCCAGCAGTTACGCACCGGGACAGGGCCCACCCCTCCACTTT TRBJ1-6 TRBV6-6 . TRBD1
CSARTSGTDTQYF TGCAGTGCTAGGACTAGCGGGACAGATACGCAGTATTTT TRBJ2-3 TRBV20-1 . TRBD2
CASRLDSRRDTEAFF TGCGCCAGCAGACTTGACTCCAGACGGGACACTGAAGCTTTCTTT TRBJ1-1 TRBV5-1 . .
CSAWDSPNTEAFF TGCAGCGCCTGGGACAGCCCGAACACTGAAGCTTTCTTT TRBJ1-1 TRBV29-1 . TRBD1
CASSVEAGGQETQYF TGTGCCAGCAGCGTAGAAGCGGGGGGGCAAGAGACCCAGTACTTC TRBJ2-5 TRBV9 . TRBD2
CANGGTSGTGELFF TGTGCCAACGGAGGGACTAGCGGCACCGGGGAGCTGTTTTTT TRBJ2-2 TRBV5-4 many TRBD2
CAIRTGMNTEAFF TGTGCCATCAGGACGGGGATGAACACTGAAGCTTTCTTT TRBJ1-1 TRBV10-3 many .
CASSPYRTGLESDTQYF TGTGCCAGCTCACCCTACAGGACAGGCCTTGAGTCAGATACGCAGTATTTT TRBJ2-3 TRBV18 . TRBD1
CASSSQNTGELFF TGTGCCAGCAGCTCACAGAACACCGGGGAGCTGTTTTTT TRBJ2-2 TRBV6-5 few .
CSVRDRGRGARNEQFF TGCAGCGTTCGGGACAGGGGGCGAGGGGCTAGGAATGAGCAGTTCTTC TRBJ2-1 TRBV29-1 many TRBD1
CAISQTSGEANTGELFF TGTGCCATCAGTCAGACTAGCGGGGAAGCGAACACCGGGGAGCTGTTTTTT TRBJ2-2 TRBV10-3 few TRBD2
CSARGMVGPTDTQYF TGCAGTGCTAGAGGCATGGTGGGGCCTACAGATACGCAGTATTTT TRBJ2-3 TRBV20-1 . .
CASSLFGIAETQYF TGTGCCAGCAGCTTGTTTGGGATAGCAGAGACCCAGTACTTC TRBJ2-5 TRBV5-5 . .
CASSIGAGNQPQHF TGTGCCAGTAGTATAGGGGCAGGAAATCAGCCCCAGCATTTT TRBJ1-5 TRBV19 few .
CASYKRGAANTGELFF TGCGCCAGCTATAAGCGGGGGGCCGCGAACACCGGGGAGCTGTTTTTT TRBJ2-2 TRBV5-1 . TRBD2
CASSLDLGQRSTDTQYF TGTGCCAGCAGCTTAGATCTAGGGCAGCGGAGCACAGATACGCAGTATTTT TRBJ2-3 TRBV7-6 . .
CASSFSGDTEAFF TGTGCCAGCAGTTTTTCGGGGGACACTGAAGCTTTCTTT TRBJ1-1 TRBV12-3/TRBV12-4 . .
CASSYSGQGSRTEAFF TGTGCCAGCAGTTACTCTGGACAGGGAAGTCGCACTGAAGCTTTCTTT TRBJ1-1 TRBV6-5 . TRBD1
CASSPRVGAGETQYF TGCGCCAGCAGCCCCCGCGTCGGGGCCGGCGAGACCCAGTACTTC TRBJ2-5 TRBV4-1 . .
CASSLGRTGELFF TGTGCCAGCAGCTTGGGGCGCACCGGGGAGCTGTTTTTT TRBJ2-2 TRBV5-5 . .
CSVALSGGRAGELFF TGCAGCGTTGCTCTGTCCGGGGGGCGAGCCGGGGAGCTGTTTTTT TRBJ2-2 TRBV29-1 . .
CASSYRGRETQYF TGTGCCAGCAGTTACAGGGGGAGAGAGACCCAGTACTTC TRBJ2-5 TRBV6-5 many .
CASSLTPNTEAFF TGTGCCAGCAGCCTCACTCCTAACACTGAAGCTTTCTTT TRBJ1-1 TRBV5-4 . .
CASSTHGQGARQPQHF TGTGCCAGCAGTACACACGGACAGGGGGCACGACAGCCCCAGCATTTT TRBJ1-5 TRBV6-1 . TRBD1
CASSIVTGINQPQHF TGTGCCAGTAGTATAGTCACAGGCATCAATCAGCCCCAGCATTTT TRBJ1-5 TRBV19 many .
CSAPSATSYEQYF TGCAGTGCCCCCTCGGCTACCTCCTACGAGCAGTACTTC TRBJ2-7 TRBV20-1 few .